These T cell receptor beta chains were read from a single sample in a study of Tregs in tolerant kidney transplant recipients. TCRdb's copy holds only in-frame clones and misses some; the assay was immunoSEQ multiplex PCR. The sample has roughly 64,000 clones, less than 98% seen once. Specimen: Tregs from blood, collected before the transplant. The source of these receptors is a human donor who received a combined kidney and bone marrow transplant. Both conserved end residues are part of each CDR3. The order of the fields is J gene, D gene, V gene, CDR3 DNA, CDR3 protein. A D gene is named only where the DNA matches it firmly.

j_call: TRBJ1-2; d_call: -; v_call: TRBV5-1; cdr3_nt: TGCGCCAGCAGCTCGCAGGGGAACTATGGCTACACCTTC; cdr3_aa: CASSSQGNYGYTF
j_call: TRBJ2-1; d_call: -; v_call: TRBV20-1; cdr3_nt: TGCAGTGCTAGTAGCGAGACTAAGCAGTTCTTC; cdr3_aa: CSASSETKQFF
j_call: TRBJ2-1; d_call: TRBD1; v_call: TRBV29-1; cdr3_nt: TGCAGCGTGGGACAGCGTAGCTCCTACAATGAGCAGTTCTTC; cdr3_aa: CSVGQRSSYNEQFF
j_call: TRBJ2-7; d_call: -; v_call: TRBV28; cdr3_nt: TGTGCCAGCAGCCTTACTAGGAGGGGCGAGCAGTACTTC; cdr3_aa: CASSLTRRGEQYF
j_call: TRBJ2-2; d_call: -; v_call: TRBV5-6; cdr3_nt: TGTGCCAGCAGCTCCACTGGCCGGGGGATGGTGGCCGGGGAGCTGTTTTTT; cdr3_aa: CASSSTGRGMVAGELFF
j_call: TRBJ2-1; d_call: -; v_call: TRBV2; cdr3_nt: TGTGCCAGCAGTCTCTCCCGCTCCTACAATGAGCAGTTCTTC; cdr3_aa: CASSLSRSYNEQFF
j_call: TRBJ1-3; d_call: TRBD1; v_call: TRBV30; cdr3_nt: TGTGCCTGGCAGTTGGGGGACAGGGACTATCGAATCTCTGGAAACACCATATATTTT; cdr3_aa: CAWQLGDRDYRISGNTIYF
j_call: TRBJ2-2; d_call: TRBD2; v_call: TRBV19; cdr3_nt: TGTGCCAGTAGTATCCGAGGGCTAGCGGGAGCAGGGGAGCTGTTTTTT; cdr3_aa: CASSIRGLAGAGELFF
j_call: TRBJ2-7; d_call: -; v_call: TRBV5-1; cdr3_nt: TGCGCCAGCAGTCGAGGACACCAGTACGAGCAGTACTTC; cdr3_aa: CASSRGHQYEQYF
j_call: TRBJ2-1; d_call: -; v_call: TRBV19; cdr3_nt: TGTGCCAGTAGGGGGGTAGGGGCGCGGGGAAATGAGCAGTTCTTC; cdr3_aa: CASRGVGARGNEQFF
j_call: TRBJ2-3; d_call: TRBD1; v_call: TRBV4-2; cdr3_nt: TGTGCCAGCAGCCGCACAACAGGGGCATTTATTGATACGCAGTATTTT; cdr3_aa: CASSRTTGAFIDTQYF
j_call: TRBJ1-5; d_call: -; v_call: TRBV19; cdr3_nt: TGTGCCAGTAGGCCCCGGAGGTACATGGCCCAGCATTTT; cdr3_aa: CASRPRRYMAQHF
j_call: TRBJ2-5; d_call: -; v_call: TRBV7-2; cdr3_nt: TGTGCCAGCAGCTTAGGGGCCAGGGAAGTGACCCAGTACTTC; cdr3_aa: CASSLGAREVTQYF
j_call: TRBJ2-7; d_call: TRBD1; v_call: TRBV25-1; cdr3_nt: TGTGCCAGCAGTTCCACAGGGGGAAGCGAGCAGTACTTC; cdr3_aa: CASSSTGGSEQYF
j_call: TRBJ1-4; d_call: TRBD1; v_call: TRBV4-3; cdr3_nt: TGCGCCAGCAGCCAAGGGTGGACAGGTGTTGAAAAACTGTTTTTT; cdr3_aa: CASSQGWTGVEKLFF
j_call: TRBJ2-2; d_call: -; v_call: TRBV5-1; cdr3_nt: TGCGCCAGCAGCTTGGCGTTGAACACCGGGGAGCTGTTTTTT; cdr3_aa: CASSLALNTGELFF
j_call: TRBJ1-5; d_call: TRBD1; v_call: TRBV5-1; cdr3_nt: TGCGCCAGCAGTCCCACAGGGGGCCCGGGTCAGCCCCAGCATTTT; cdr3_aa: CASSPTGGPGQPQHF
j_call: TRBJ2-1; d_call: -; v_call: TRBV9; cdr3_nt: TGTGCCAGCAGTGGGGCGGGTGGGGGGTCAAGCTCCTACAATGAGCAGTTCTTC; cdr3_aa: CASSGAGGGSSSYNEQFF
j_call: TRBJ2-5; d_call: -; v_call: TRBV28; cdr3_nt: TGTGCCAGCAGCCCAAAGAGGGAACAAGAGACCCAGTACTTC; cdr3_aa: CASSPKREQETQYF
j_call: TRBJ1-3; d_call: -; v_call: TRBV4-3; cdr3_nt: TGCGCCAGCAGCCCAGTAGGGGTCGGAGGGATCTCTGGAAACACCATATATTTT; cdr3_aa: CASSPVGVGGISGNTIYF